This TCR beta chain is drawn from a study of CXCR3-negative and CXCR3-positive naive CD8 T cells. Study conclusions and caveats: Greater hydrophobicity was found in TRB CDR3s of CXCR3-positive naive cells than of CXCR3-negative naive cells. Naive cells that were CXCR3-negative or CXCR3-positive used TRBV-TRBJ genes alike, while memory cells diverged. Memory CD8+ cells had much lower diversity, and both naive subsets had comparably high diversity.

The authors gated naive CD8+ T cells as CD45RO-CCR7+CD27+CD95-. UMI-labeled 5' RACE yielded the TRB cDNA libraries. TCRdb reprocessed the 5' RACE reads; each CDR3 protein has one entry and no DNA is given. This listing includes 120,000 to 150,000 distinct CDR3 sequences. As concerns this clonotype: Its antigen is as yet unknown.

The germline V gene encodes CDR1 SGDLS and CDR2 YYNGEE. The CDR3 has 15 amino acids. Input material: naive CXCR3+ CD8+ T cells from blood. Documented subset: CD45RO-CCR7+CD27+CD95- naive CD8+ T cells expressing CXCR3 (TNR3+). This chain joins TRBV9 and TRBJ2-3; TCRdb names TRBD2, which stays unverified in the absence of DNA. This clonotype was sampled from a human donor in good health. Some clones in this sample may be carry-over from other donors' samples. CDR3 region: CASVSGRASTDTQYF.